This T cell receptor beta chain was observed in a study of cytomegalovirus exposure and HLA in healthy donors. Study-wide findings and caveats: Most TCR sequences were rare, but some public TCRs occurred in many donors. Listed as cytomegalovirus-associated were more than 150 TCR beta chains.

In the PCR, 60 Vbeta and 13 Jbeta primers were used. Per the authors' pipeline: There were 80 million or so unique TCR beta chains by a later count, and 8.5 million to 14 million of them were shared. TCRdb's table, derived via immunoSEQ multiplex PCR, lists solely in-frame clones and lacks some. From that table come the V and J calls and clone size; the DNA was used to work out D and trimming. The data contain over 150,000 clones, approximately 67% of them singletons. This clone was seen a handful of times. Its specificity is not known. Germline V gene lookup returns CDR1 SGHRS and CDR2 YFSETQ. This CDR3 spans 15 amino acids. With V trimmed by 3 bases and J by 8 bases, 8 bases remained unmatched.

This rearrangement joins TRBV5-1 to TRBJ2-1, with 10 bases fitting TRBD2. This clonotype originated in a woman between 18 and 29 years old in good health and CMV-seropositive. The sequenced sample was PBMCs. The CDR3 spells CASSSSGLAAYEQFF. CDR3 DNA sequence: TGCGCCAGCAGCTCCTCCGGACTAGCGGCCTATGAGCAGTTCTTC.